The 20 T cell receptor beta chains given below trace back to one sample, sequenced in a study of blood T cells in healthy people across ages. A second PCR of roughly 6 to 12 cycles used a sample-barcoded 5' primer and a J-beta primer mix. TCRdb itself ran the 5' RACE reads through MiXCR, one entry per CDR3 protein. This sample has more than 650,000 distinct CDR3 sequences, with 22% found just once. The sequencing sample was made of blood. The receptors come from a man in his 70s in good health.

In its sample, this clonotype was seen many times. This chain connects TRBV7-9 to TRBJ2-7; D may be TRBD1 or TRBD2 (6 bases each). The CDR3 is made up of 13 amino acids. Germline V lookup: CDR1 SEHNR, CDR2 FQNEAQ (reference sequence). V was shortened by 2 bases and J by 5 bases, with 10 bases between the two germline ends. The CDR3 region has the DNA TGTGCCAGCAGCTTAATCGGGGGCGACGAGCAGTACTTC. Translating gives CASSLIGGDEQYF.

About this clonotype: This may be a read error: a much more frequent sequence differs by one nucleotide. The CDR3 here is CASTSIYNEQYF. CDR3 DNA sequence: TGTGCCAGCACCTCTATCTACAATGAGCAGTACTTC. The chain joins TRBV2 to TRBJ2-7; D gene uncertain. CDR3 size: 12 residues. V dropped 7 bases and J dropped 7 bases, with 14 bases sitting between them. The germline gives CDR1 SNHLY, CDR2 FYNNEI.

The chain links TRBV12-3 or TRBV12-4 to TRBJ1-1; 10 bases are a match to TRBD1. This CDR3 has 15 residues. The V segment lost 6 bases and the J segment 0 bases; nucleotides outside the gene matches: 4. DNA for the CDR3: TGTGCCAGCAGGTGGACAGGGGGGGTGAACACTGAAGCTTTCTTT. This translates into CASRWTGGVNTEAFF.

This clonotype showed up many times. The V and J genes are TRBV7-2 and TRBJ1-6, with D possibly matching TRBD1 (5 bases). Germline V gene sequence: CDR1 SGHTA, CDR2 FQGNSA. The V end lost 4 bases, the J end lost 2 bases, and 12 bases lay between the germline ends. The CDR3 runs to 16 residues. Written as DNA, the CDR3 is TGTGCCAGCAGCTCACAAGGCAGGGCCTATAATTCACCCCTCCACTTT. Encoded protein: CASSSQGRAYNSPLHF.

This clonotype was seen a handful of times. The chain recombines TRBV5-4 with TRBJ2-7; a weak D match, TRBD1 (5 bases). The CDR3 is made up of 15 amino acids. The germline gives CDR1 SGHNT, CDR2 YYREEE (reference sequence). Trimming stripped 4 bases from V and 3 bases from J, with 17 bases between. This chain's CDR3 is CASSKPDKGHYEQYF. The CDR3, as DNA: TGTGCCAGCAGCAAACCCGATAAGGGGCACTACGAGCAGTACTTC.

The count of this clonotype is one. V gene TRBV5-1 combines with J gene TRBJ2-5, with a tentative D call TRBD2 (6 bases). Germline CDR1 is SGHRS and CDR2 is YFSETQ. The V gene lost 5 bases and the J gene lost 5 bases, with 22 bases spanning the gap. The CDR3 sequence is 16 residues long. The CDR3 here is CASSLAVTSLRETQYF. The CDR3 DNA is TGCGCCAGCAGTTTAGCCGTGACTAGTTTGCGGGAGACCCAGTACTTC. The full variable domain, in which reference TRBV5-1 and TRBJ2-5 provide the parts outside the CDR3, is KAGVTQTPRYLIKTRGQQVTLSCSPISGHRSVSWYQQTPGQGLQFLFEYFSETQRNKGNFPGRFSGRQFSNSRSEMNVSTLELGDSALYLCASSLAVTSLRETQYFGPGTRLLVL.

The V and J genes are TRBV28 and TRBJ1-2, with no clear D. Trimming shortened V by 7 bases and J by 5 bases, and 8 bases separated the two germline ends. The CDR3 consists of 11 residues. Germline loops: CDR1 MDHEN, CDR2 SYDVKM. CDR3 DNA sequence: TGTGCCAGCAAGTGGCAGTATGGCTACACCTTC. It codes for CASKWQYGYTF.

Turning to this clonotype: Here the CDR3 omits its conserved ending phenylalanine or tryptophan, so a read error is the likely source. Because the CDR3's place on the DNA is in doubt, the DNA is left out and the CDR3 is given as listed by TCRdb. The CDR3 loop reads CASRYSTDTQYS. V usage is TRBV12-3 or TRBV12-4 and J usage is TRBJ2-3. The CDR3 extends over 12 residues, inclusive of both ends.

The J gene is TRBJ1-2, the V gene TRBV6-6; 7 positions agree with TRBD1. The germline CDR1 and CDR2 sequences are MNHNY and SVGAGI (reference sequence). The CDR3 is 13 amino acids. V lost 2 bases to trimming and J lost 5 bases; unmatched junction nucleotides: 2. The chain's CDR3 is CASSYGDSYGYTF. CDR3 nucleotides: TGTGCCAGCAGTTACGGGGACAGTTATGGCTACACCTTC.

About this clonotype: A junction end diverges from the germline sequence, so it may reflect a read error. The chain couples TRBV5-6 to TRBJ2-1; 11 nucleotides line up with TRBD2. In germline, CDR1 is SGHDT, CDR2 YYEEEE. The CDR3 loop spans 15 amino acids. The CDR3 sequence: CASSFSSGGYNEQFF. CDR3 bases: TGCGCCAGCAGCTTTTCTAGCGGGGGGTACAATGAGCAGTTCTTC. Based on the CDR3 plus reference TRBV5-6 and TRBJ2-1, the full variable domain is DAGVTQSPTHLIKTRGQQVTLRCSPKSGHDTVSWYQQALGQGPQFIFQYYEEEERQRGNFPDRFSGHQFPNYSSELNVNALLLGDSALYLCASSFSSGGYNEQFFGPGTRLTVL.

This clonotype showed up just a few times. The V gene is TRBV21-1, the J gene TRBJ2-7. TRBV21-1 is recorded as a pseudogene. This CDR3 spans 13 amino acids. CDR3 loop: CASIPHKPYEQYF. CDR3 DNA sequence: TGTGCCAGCATTCCGCACAAGCCCTACGAGCAGTACTTC.

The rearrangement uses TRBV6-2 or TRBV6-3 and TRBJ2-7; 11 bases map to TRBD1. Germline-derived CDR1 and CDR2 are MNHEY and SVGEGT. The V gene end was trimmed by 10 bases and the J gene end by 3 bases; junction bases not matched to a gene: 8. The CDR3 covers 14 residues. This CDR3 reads CAIKRGTGGYEQYF. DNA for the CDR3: TGTGCCATCAAAAGAGGGACAGGGGGCTACGAGCAGTACTTC.

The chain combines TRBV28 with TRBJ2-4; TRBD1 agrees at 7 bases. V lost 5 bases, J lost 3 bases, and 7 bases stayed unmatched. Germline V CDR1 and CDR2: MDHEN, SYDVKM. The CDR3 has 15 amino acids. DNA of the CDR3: TGTGCCAGCAGTAAGCAGGGGGTAGGCAAAAACATTCAGTACTTC. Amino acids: CASSKQGVGKNIQYF.

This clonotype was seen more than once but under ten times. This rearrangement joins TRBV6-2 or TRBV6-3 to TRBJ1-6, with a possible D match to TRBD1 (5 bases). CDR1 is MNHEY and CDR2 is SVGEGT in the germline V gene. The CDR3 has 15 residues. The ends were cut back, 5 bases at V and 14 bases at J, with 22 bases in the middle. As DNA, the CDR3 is TGTGCCAGCAGTCATGGACATTGGAGAGATGCGACCCTCCACTTT. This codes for CASSHGHWRDATLHF.

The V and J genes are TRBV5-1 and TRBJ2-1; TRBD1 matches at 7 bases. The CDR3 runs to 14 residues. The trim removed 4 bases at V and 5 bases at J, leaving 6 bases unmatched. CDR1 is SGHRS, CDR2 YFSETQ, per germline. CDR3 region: CASSDYRGDNEQFF. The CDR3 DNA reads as TGCGCCAGCAGCGATTACAGGGGCGACAATGAGCAGTTCTTC.

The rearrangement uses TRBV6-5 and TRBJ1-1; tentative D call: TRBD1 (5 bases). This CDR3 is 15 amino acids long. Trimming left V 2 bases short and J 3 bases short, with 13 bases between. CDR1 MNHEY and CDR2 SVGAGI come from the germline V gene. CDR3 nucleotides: TGTGCCAGCAGTTACACACGGGGGGGGTACACTGAAGCTTTCTTT. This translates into CASSYTRGGYTEAFF.

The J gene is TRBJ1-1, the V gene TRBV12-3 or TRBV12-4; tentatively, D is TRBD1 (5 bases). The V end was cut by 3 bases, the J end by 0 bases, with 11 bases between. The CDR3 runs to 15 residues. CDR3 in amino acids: CASSLYGGVNTEAFF. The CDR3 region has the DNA TGTGCCAGCAGTTTGTACGGGGGAGTGAACACTGAAGCTTTCTTT.

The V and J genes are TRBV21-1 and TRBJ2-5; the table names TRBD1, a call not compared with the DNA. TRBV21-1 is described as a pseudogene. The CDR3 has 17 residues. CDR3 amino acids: CAIQALRDRVYQETQYF. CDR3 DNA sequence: TGTGCCATCCAAGCTCTCCGGGACAGAGTTTACCAAGAGACCCAGTACTTC.

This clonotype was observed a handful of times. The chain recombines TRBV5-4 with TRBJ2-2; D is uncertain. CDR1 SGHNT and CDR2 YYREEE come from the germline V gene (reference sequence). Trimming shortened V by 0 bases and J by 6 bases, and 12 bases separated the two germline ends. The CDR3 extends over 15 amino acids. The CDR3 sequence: CASSLDSQSAGELFF. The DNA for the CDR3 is TGTGCCAGCAGCTTGGACTCCCAATCGGCCGGGGAGCTGTTTTTT.

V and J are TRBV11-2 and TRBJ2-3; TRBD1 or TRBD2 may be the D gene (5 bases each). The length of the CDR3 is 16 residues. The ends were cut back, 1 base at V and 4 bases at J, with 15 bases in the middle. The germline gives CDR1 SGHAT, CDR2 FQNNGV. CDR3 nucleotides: TGTGCCAGCAGCTTAGTCGGCTCCGGGGCCGCAGATACGCAGTATTTT. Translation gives CASSLVGSGAADTQYF. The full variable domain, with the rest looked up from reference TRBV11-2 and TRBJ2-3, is EAGVAQSPRYKIIEKRQSVAFWCNPISGHATLYWYQQILGQGPKLLIQFQNNGVVDDSQLPKDRFSAERLKGVDSTLKIQPAKLEDSAVYLCASSLVGSGAADTQYFGPGTRLTVL.